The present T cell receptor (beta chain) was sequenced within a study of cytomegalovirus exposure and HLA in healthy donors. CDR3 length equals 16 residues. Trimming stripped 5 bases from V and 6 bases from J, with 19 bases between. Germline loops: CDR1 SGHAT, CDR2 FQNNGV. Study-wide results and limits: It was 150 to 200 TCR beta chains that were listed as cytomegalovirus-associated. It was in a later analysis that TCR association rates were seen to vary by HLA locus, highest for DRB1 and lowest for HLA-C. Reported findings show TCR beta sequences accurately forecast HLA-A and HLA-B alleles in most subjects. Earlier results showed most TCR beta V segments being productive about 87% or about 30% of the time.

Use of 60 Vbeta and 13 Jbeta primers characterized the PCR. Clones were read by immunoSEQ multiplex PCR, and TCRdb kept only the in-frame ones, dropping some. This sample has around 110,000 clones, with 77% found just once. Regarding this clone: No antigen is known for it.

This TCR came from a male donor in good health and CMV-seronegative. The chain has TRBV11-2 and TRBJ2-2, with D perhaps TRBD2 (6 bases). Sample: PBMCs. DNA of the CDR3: TGTGCCAGCAGCGCCCTTCGGCGGAGGGGCCCCGGGGAGCTGTTTTTT. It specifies CASSALRRRGPGELFF.